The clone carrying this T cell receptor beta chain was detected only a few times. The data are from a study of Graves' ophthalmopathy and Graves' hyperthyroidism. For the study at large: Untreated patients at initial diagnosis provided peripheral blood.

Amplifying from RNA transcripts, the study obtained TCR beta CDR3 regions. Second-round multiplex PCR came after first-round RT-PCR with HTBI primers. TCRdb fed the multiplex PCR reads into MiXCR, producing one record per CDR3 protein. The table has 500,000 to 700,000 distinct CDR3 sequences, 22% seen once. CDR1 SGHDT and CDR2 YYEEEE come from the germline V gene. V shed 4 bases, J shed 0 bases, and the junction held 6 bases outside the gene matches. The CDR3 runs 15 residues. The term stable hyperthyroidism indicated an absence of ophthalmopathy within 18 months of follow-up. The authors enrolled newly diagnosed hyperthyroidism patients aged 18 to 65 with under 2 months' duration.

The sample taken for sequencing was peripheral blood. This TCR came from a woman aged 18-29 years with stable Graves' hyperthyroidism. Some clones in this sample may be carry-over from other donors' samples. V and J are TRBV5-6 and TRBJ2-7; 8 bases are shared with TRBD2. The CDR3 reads CASSPGGLASYEQYF. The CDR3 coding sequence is TGTGCCAGCAGCCCGGGGGGGCTAGCCTCCTACGAGCAGTACTTC.